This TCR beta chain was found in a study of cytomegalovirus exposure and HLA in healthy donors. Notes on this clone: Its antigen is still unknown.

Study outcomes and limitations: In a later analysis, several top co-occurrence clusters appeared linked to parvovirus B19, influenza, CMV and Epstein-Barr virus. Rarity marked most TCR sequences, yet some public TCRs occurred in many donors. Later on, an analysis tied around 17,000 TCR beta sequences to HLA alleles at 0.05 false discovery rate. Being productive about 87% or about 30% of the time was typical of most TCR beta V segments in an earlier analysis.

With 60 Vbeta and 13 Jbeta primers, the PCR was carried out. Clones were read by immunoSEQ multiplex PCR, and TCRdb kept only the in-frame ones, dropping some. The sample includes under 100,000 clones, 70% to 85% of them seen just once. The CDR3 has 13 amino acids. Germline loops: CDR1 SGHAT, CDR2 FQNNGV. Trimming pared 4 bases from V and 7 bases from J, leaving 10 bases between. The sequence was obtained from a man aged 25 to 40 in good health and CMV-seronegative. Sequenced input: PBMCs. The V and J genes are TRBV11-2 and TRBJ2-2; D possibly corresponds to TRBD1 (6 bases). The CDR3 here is CASSSSGVGELFF. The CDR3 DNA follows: TGTGCCAGCAGCTCCTCAGGGGTCGGGGAGCTGTTTTTT.